This TCR beta chain was captured by sequencing in a study of T cell responses to AZD1222 COVID-19 vaccine. There are 16 residues in the CDR3. Germline lookup yields CDR1 SGHTA and CDR2 FQGNSA. V dropped 3 bases and J dropped 0 bases, with 14 bases sitting between them. Assay: immunoSEQ multiplex PCR; the TCRdb copy retains only in-frame clones and omits some. The sample includes 30,000 to 35,000 clones, about 84% of them seen just once. This sequence originates from an adult who received the AZD1222 COVID-19 vaccine. The chain links TRBV7-2 to TRBJ1-1; D might be TRBD1 (5 bases). The sequencing used peripheral blood, collected 28 days after the second AZD1222 dose. The CDR3 spells CASSLGQTALNTEAFF. The CDR3 region has the DNA TGTGCCAGCAGCTTGGGCCAGACAGCGTTGAACACTGAAGCTTTCTTT.